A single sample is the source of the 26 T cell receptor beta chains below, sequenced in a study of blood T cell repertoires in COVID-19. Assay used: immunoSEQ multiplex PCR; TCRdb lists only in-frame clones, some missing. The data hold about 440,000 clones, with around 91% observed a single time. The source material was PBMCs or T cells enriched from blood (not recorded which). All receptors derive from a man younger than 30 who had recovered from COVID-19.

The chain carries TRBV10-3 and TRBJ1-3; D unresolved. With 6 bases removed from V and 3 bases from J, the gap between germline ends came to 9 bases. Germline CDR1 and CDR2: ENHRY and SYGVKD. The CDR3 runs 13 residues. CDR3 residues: CAISEVVGNTIYF. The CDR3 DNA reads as TGTGCCATCAGCGAGGTAGTTGGAAACACCATATATTTT.

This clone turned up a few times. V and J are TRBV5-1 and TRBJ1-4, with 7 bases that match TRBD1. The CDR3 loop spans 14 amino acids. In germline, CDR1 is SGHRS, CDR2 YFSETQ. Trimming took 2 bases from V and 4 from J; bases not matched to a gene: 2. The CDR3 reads CASSFRDSNEKLFF. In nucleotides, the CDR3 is TGCGCCAGCAGCTTCCGGGACAGTAATGAAAAACTGTTTTTT.

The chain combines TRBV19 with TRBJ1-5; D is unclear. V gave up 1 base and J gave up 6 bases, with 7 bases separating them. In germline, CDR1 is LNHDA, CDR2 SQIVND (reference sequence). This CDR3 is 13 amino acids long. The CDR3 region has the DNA TGTGCCAGTAGTATAGGAGGATTTCAGCCCCAGCATTTT. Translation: CASSIGGFQPQHF.

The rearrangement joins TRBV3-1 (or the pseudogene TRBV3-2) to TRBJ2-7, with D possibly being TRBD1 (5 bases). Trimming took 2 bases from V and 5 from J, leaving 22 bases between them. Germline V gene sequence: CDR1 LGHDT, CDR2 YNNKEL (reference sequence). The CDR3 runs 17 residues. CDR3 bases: TGTGCCAGCAGCCAACTCCCCAGGGCAGGGAAGAGGAACGAGCAGTACTTC. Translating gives CASSQLPRAGKRNEQYF.

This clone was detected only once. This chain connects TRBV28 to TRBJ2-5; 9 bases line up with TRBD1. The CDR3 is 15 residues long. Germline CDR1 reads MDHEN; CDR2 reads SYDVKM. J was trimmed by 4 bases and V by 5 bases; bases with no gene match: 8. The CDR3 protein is CASSLPGTGRETQYF. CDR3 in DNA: TGTGCCAGCAGTCTGCCCGGGACAGGGCGAGAGACCCAGTACTTC.

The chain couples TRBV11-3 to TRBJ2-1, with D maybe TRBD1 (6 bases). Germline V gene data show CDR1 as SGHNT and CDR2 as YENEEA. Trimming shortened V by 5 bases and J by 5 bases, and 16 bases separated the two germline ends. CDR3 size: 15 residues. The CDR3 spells CASSPDSQDHNEQFF. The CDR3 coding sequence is TGTGCCAGCAGCCCGGACAGTCAGGATCACAATGAGCAGTTCTTC.

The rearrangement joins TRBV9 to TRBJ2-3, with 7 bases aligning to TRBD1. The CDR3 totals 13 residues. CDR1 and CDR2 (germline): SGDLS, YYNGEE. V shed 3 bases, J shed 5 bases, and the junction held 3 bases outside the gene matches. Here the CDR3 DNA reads TGTGCCAGCAGCGATTACAGGGGAGATACGCAGTATTTT. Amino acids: CASSDYRGDTQYF.

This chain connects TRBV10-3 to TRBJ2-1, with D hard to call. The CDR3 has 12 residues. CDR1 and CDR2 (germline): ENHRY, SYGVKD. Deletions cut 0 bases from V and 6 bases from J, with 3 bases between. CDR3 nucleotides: TGTGCCATCAGTGAGTCGAGCAATGAGCAGTTCTTC. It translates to CAISESSNEQFF.

The CDR3 reads CASSVVTGGEAFF. For the CDR3, the DNA is TGTGCCAGCAGCGTGGTGACAGGGGGCGAAGCTTTCTTT. The chain couples TRBV9 to TRBJ1-1, with 10 bases matching TRBD1. J lost 8 bases, V lost 2 bases, and 3 bases had no gene match. Germline V lookup: CDR1 SGDLS, CDR2 YYNGEE. The CDR3 totals 13 residues.

DNA of the CDR3: TGCGCCAGCAGCCAATCCTCCACAGGGCCTCCCTACGAGCAGTACTTC. It is translated as CASSQSSTGPPYEQYF. The chain has TRBV4-1 and TRBJ2-7; D might be TRBD1 (6 bases). Trimming stripped 2 bases from V and 2 bases from J, with 16 bases between. The CDR3 loop spans 16 amino acids. Germline V gene lookup returns CDR1 MGHRA and CDR2 YSYEKL.

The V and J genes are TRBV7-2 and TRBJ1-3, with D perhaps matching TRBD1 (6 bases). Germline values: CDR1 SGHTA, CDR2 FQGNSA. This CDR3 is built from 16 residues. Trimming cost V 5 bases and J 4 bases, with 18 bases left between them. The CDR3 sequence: CASSPRGGRFGNTIYF. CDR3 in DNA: TGTGCCAGCAGCCCGAGGGGGGGGCGCTTCGGAAACACCATATATTTT.

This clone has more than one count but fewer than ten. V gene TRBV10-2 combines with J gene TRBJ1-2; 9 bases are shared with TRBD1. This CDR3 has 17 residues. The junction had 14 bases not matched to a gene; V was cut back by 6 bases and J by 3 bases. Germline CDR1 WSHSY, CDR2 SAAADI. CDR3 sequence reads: CASSPLQGARPDYGYTF. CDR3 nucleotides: TGCGCCAGCAGCCCTTTACAGGGGGCAAGACCCGACTATGGCTACACCTTC.

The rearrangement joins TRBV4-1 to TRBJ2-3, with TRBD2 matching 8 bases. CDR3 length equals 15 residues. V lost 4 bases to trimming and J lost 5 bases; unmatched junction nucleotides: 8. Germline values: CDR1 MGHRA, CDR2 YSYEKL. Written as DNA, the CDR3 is TGCGCCAGCAGCCGAAGCGGGGGCGGTGGAGATACGCAGTATTTT. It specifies CASSRSGGGGDTQYF.

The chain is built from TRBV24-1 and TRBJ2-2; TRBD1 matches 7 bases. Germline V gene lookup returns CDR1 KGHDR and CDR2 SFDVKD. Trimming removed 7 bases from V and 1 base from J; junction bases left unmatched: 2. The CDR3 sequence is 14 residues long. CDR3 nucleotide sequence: TGTGCCACCAGCCGGGACAGGAACACCGGGGAGCTGTTTTTT. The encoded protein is CATSRDRNTGELFF.

Here the CDR3 DNA reads TGTGCCAGCAGTGAGCGTGTTGGACAGGTCTATGGCTACACCTTC. This translates into CASSERVGQVYGYTF. The gene calls are TRBV6-1 and TRBJ1-2; 7 bases map to TRBD1. The CDR3 is made up of 15 amino acids. Germline assignment: CDR1 MNHNS and CDR2 SASEGT. The trim removed 3 bases at V and 4 bases at J, leaving 8 bases unmatched.

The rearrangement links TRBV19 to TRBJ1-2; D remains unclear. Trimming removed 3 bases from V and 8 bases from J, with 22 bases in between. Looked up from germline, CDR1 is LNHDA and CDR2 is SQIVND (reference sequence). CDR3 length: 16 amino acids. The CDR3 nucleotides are TGTGCCAGTAGTATGGGCGAGTGGACGGGAGCTCGAGGCTACACCTTC. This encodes CASSMGEWTGARGYTF.

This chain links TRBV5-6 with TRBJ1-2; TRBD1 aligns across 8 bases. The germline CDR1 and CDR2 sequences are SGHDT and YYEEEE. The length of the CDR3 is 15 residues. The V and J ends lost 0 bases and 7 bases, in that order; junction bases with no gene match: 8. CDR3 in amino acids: CASSLADREQSGYTF. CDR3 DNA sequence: TGTGCCAGCAGCTTGGCGGACAGGGAGCAAAGTGGCTACACCTTC.

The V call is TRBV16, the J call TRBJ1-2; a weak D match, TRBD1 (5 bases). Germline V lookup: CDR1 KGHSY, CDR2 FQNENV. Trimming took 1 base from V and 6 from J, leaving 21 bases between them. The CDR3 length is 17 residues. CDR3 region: CASSQWGGRQRGNGYTF. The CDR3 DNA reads TGTGCCAGCAGCCAATGGGGAGGTCGACAGCGGGGAAATGGCTACACCTTC.

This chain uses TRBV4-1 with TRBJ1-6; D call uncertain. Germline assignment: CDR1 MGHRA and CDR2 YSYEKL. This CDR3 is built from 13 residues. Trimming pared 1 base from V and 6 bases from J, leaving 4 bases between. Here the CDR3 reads CASSQAINSPLHF. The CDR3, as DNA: TGCGCCAGCAGCCAAGCCATTAATTCACCCCTCCACTTT.

This CDR3 is CASSQSRLGEQFF. For the CDR3, the DNA is TGTGCCAGCAGCCAATCCCGACTAGGAGAGCAGTTCTTC. The V gene is TRBV3-1 (or the pseudogene TRBV3-2), the J gene TRBJ2-1; the D gene is possibly TRBD2 (6 bases). There are 13 residues in the CDR3. Germline V lookup: CDR1 LGHDT, CDR2 YNNKEL (reference sequence). Trimming took off 2 bases at V and 10 bases at J, with 12 bases between the two ends.

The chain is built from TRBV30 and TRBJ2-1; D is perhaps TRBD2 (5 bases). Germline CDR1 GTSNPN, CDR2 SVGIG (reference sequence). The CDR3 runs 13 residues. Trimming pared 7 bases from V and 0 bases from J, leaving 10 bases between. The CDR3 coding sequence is TGTGCCTACGAGGGAAACTCCTACAATGAGCAGTTCTTC. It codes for CAYEGNSYNEQFF.

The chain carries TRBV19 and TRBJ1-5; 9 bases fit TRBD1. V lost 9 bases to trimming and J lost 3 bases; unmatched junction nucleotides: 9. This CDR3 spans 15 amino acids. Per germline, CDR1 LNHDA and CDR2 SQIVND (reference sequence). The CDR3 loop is CASRGGDRDNQPQHF. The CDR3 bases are TGTGCCAGCCGAGGCGGGGACAGGGACAATCAGCCCCAGCATTTT.

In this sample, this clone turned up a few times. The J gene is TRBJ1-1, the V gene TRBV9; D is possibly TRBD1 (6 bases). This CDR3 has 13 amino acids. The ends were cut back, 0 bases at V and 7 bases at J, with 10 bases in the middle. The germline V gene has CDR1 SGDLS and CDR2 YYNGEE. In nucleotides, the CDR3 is TGTGCCAGCAGCGTAGGGGGGCAGTATGAAGCTTTCTTT. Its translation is CASSVGGQYEAFF.

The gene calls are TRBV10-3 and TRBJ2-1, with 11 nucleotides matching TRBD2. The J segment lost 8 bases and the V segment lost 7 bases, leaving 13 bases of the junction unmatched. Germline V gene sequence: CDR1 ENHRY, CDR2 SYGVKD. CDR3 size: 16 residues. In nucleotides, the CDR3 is TGTGCCATCACCCCCACTAGCGGGGGCAGGGTAGATGAGCAGTTCTTC. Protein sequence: CAITPTSGGRVDEQFF.

DNA of the CDR3: TGTGCCAGCAGTCTACGAGCGGGAGTAGTTCTAGATACGCAGTATTTT. Translating gives CASSLRAGVVLDTQYF. V usage is TRBV27 and J usage is TRBJ2-3, with TRBD2 identical over 8 bases. CDR1 and CDR2 from the germline V gene are MNHEY and SMNVEV (reference sequence). This CDR3 spans 16 amino acids. Losses at the gene ends were 5 bases for V and 5 bases for J; bases not matched to a gene: 12.

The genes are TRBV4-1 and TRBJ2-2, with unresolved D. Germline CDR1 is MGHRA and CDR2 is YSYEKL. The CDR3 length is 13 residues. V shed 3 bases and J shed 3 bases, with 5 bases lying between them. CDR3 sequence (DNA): TGCGCCAGCAGCCACCCCGACACCGGGGAGCTGTTTTTT. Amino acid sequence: CASSHPDTGELFF.